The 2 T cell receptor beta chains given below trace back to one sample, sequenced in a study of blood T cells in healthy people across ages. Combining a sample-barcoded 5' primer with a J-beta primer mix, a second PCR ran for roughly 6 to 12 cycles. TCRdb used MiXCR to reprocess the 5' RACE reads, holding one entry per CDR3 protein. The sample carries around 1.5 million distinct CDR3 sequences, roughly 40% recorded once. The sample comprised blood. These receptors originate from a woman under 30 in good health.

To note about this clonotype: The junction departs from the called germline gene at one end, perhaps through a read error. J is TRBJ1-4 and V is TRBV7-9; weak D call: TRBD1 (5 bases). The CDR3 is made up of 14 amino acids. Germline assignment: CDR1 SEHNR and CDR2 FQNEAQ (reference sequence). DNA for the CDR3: TGTGCCAGCAGCCTAGCTGGGGACGGAGAAAAACTGTTTTTT. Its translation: CASSLAGDGEKLFF.

CDR3 nucleotide sequence: TGTGCCAGCAGCCCCTCCGCCCTCTCGAGCTCCTACAATGAGCAGTTCTTC. Its protein is CASSPSALSSSYNEQFF. The V gene is TRBV7-9, the J gene TRBJ2-1; D is undetermined. Per germline, CDR1 SEHNR and CDR2 FQNEAQ (reference sequence). CDR3 length equals 17 residues. Trimming took off 5 bases at V and 0 bases at J, with 17 bases between the two ends.